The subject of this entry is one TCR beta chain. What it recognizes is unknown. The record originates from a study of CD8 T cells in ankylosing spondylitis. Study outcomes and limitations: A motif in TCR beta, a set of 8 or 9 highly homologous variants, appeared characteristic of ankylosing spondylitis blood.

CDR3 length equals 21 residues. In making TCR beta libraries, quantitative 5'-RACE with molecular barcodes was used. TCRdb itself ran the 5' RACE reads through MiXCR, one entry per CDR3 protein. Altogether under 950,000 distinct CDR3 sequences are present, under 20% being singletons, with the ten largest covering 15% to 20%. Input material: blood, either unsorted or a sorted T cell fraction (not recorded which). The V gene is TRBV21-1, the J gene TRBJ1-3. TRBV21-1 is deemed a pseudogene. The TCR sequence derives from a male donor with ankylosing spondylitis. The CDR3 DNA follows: TGTGCCAGCAGCAAGAACTCACCTGGGGAGGGGTTCTTCCACTCTGGAAACACCATATATTTT. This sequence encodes CASSKNSPGEGFFHSGNTIYF.